These 2 T cell receptor beta chains share one sample of origin, sequenced in a study of T cells in Graves' hyperthyroidism and ophthalmopathy. Regions amplified from RNA transcripts were the TCR beta CDR3 regions. When the TCR CDR3 underwent first-round RT-PCR, the HTBI primer set was used. TCRdb passed the multiplex PCR reads through MiXCR, listing each CDR3 protein once. The data hold about 590,000 distinct CDR3 sequences, with around 16% observed a single time. Sequenced input: blood. All receptors derive from a woman between 25 and 40 years old with Graves' hyperthyroidism.

This clonotype was seen ten or more times. V usage is TRBV28 and J usage is TRBJ2-2, with a possible D match to TRBD1 (6 bases). This CDR3 comprises 18 residues. V was cut by 5 bases and J by 6 bases, with 25 bases left in between. CDR1 is MDHEN and CDR2 is SYDVKM in the germline V gene. The DNA for the CDR3 is TGTGCCAGCAGTCCTCAACTACCTCAGGGGCCAAAACCCGGGGAGCTGTTTTTT. Amino acid sequence: CASSPQLPQGPKPGELFF.

Note on this clonotype: An end of the junction does not agree with germline; a read error may underlie this. This chain connects TRBV20-1 to TRBJ2-3, with D possibly matching TRBD2 (6 bases). This CDR3 is built from 17 residues. CDR1 DFQATT and CDR2 SNEGSKA come from the germline V gene (reference sequence). The chain's CDR3 is CSARDGRVAGSTDMQYF. The CDR3, as DNA: TGCAGTGCTAGAGATGGCAGGGTTGCGGGGAGCACAGATATGCAGTATTTT.